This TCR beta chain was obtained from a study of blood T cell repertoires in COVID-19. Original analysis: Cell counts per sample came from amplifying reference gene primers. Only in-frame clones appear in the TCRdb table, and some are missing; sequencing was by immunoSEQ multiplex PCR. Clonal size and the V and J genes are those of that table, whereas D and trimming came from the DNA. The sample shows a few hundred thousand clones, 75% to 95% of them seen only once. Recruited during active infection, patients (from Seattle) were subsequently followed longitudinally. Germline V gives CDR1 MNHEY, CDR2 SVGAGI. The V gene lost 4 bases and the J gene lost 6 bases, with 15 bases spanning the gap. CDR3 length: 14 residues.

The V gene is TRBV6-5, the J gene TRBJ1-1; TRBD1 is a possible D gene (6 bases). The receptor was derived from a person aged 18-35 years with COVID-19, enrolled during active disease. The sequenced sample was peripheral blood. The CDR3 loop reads CASSSRGSIPEAFF. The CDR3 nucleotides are TGTGCCAGCAGTTCCAGGGGAAGTATCCCTGAAGCTTTCTTT.